This TCR beta chain was captured in a study of blood T cell repertoires in COVID-19 (dated by TCRdb to 2019 to 2021). Background on the whole study: Samples covering the acute and convalescent phases of COVID-19 were provided by collaborators in the United States, Italy and Spain. A de-identified subject ID, COVID-19 status, age in years and sex were almost always included in the sample metadata. HLA class I and class II types, where available, came from metadata supplied by the sample provider rather than from assay-based typing. The repertoires were made available in a free public database intended to serve as a resource for research on the immune response to SARS-CoV-2. The material from the prospective study consisted of cDNA or gDNA derived from T cells, B-cell-depleted T cells, or PBMCs. Subjects who had been exposed to COVID-19, were actively infected with it, or had recovered from it provided the deeply sampled blood TCRbeta repertoires that made up the dataset. Samples were obtained from the ongoing ImmuneRACE study (first 160 participants) and from approximately 1,200 subjects provided by 6 global collaborators.

A note on this clone: The antigen this receptor binds is unknown. It has no much larger one-base neighbor in the sample; base qualities were not kept.

One collaborating source in Seattle enrolled patients while the patients were actively infected and followed the patients over time throughout the course of disease. The collaborating institutions used their own protocols to collect whole blood in K2EDTA tubes. For TCRbeta analysis, collaborators shipped samples in one of three forms: frozen whole blood, isolated PBMCs, or DNA extracted from either of those sample types. TCRbeta CDR3 regions were amplified from genomic DNA by means of the immunoSEQ Assay, a bias-controlled multiplex PCR. The authors' pipeline ran thus. Within the assay, amplification of reference gene primers was used to estimate how many nucleated cells each sample contained. To quantify the absolute abundance of each unique TCRbeta CDR3 rearrangement, sequence reads were collapsed and filtered. Productive Simpson clonality was computed per sample as the square root of Simpson's diversity index over productive rearrangements. In its TCRdb copy, this immuneACCESS table keeps in-frame sequences only and misses some clones. Where compared with another copy, unresolved V genes explain less than half of these, and the others have no known cause. V, J and clone size are those of that table, while D and trimming were read from the DNA. For this sample there are some 240,000 clones; roughly 79% appear just once. Roughly 8% of the sample rests with the top ten.

Study-level results and caveats: The quantity of clinical and demographic metadata differed by source and by participant and was supplied without curation.

Its CDR3 holds 14 amino acids, cysteine through phenylalanine. Only the CDR3 DNA stays, 42 bases, in frame from base 1. Cut back by 3 bases and 6 bases, the V and J ends lie 12 bases apart. The germline V gene specifies SGDLS as CDR1 and YYNGEE as CDR2. The clonotype was recovered from a woman of 80 years or more with COVID-19, enrolled during active disease. The chain joins TRBV9 to TRBJ2-2; the D gene is perhaps TRBD1, on 6 matching bases. The source material was peripheral blood. The DNA sequence is TGTGCCAGCAGCGATGGGACAACCGCCGGGGAGCTGTTTTTT. The translation is CASSDGTTAGELFF.